The 30 T cell receptor beta chains below were found in one sample sequenced in a study of OX40 agonist ivuxolimab in advanced cancers. Repertoires were generated with immunoSEQ multiplex PCR, while TCRdb's copy carries only in-frame clones and drops some. This sample carries about 73,000 clones, 80% to 95% of them seen once, and the ten largest clones take approximately 0.5%. Source: CD4+ or CD8+ T cells sorted from blood, taken in a trial of the OX40 agonist ivuxolimab. Source of these receptors: an adult with an advanced solid tumor such as melanoma, head and neck, liver or kidney cancer.

This chain uses TRBV21-1 with TRBJ2-2. TRBV21-1 is a documented pseudogene. The CDR3 is 13 residues long. The CDR3 nucleotides read TGTGCCAGCAGCATAATTACCACCGGGGAGCTGTTTTTT. It codes for CASSIITTGELFF.

The chain joins TRBV5-3 to TRBJ2-7; D gene ambiguous. TRBV5-3 is recorded as an ORF, its role being uncertain. Trimming cost V 2 bases and J 6 bases, with 18 bases left between them. The CDR3 length is 15 residues. CDR3 nucleotide sequence: TGTGCCAGAAGCTTTGCCTCAACAAACCCTCTCGAGCAGTACTTC. This sequence encodes CARSFASTNPLEQYF.

The CDR3 protein is CASREGGAKNIQYF. CDR3 nucleotides: TGTGCCAGTAGAGAAGGAGGGGCCAAAAACATTCAGTACTTC. The chain couples TRBV19 to TRBJ2-4, with D maybe TRBD2 (6 bases). With 6 bases removed from V and 1 base from J, the gap between germline ends came to 10 bases. Germline V gene data show CDR1 as LNHDA and CDR2 as SQIVND (reference sequence). The CDR3 extends over 14 amino acids.

This chain joins TRBV7-9 and TRBJ2-1; TRBD1 agrees at 7 bases. This CDR3 spans 14 amino acids. Germline CDR1 reads SEHNR; CDR2 reads FQNEAQ (reference sequence). Germline trimming cut 6 bases from V and 6 bases from J; bases unmatched to any gene: 8. The DNA for the CDR3 is TGTGCCAGCAGACCAGCGGACAGGCCCAATGAGCAGTTCTTC. It is translated as CASRPADRPNEQFF.

The chain links TRBV2 to TRBJ1-1; D unclear. From germline, CDR1 is SNHLY and CDR2 FYNNEI. The CDR3 has 14 amino acids. The V end lost 6 bases, the J end lost 1 base, and 12 bases lay between the germline ends. This CDR3 reads CASSTRYANTEAFF. DNA of the CDR3: TGTGCCAGCAGCACAAGGTACGCGAACACTGAAGCTTTCTTT.

V usage is TRBV23-1 and J usage is TRBJ2-7; 11 bases agree with TRBD2. TRBV23-1 is assigned to the ORF class and has an uncertain function. CDR3 length: 23 residues. V was pared by 4 bases and J by 2 bases, with 28 bases of the junction left unmatched. CDR3 residues: CASSPGTGKLAGARGKGPYEQYF. CDR3 nucleotide sequence: TGCGCCAGCAGTCCCGGGACAGGGAAACTAGCGGGAGCCCGAGGCAAGGGGCCCTACGAGCAGTACTTC.

This sequence joins TRBV27 and TRBJ2-5; D not certain. This CDR3 comprises 13 residues. Germline values: CDR1 MNHEY, CDR2 SMNVEV (reference sequence). Trimming removed 6 bases from V and 1 base from J, with 9 bases in between. Here the CDR3 DNA reads TGTGCCAGCAGACGACATTCCCAAGAGACCCAGTACTTC. Amino acid sequence: CASRRHSQETQYF.

The V gene is TRBV7-2, the J gene TRBJ2-7, with D possibly matching TRBD2 (6 bases). Trimming left V 2 bases short and J 0 bases short, with 11 bases between. This CDR3 comprises 15 residues. Germline V gene lookup returns CDR1 SGHTA and CDR2 FQGNSA. CDR3 coding DNA: TGTGCCAGCAGCTTAATAGCGGTGAGCTCCTACGAGCAGTACTTC. Its translation: CASSLIAVSSYEQYF.

The rearrangement links TRBV18 to TRBJ2-1; the D is unclear. The CDR3 runs 15 residues. With 1 base removed from V and 4 bases from J, the gap between germline ends came to 11 bases. CDR1 is KGHSH, CDR2 LQKENI, per germline. The CDR3, as DNA: TGTGCCAGCTCACCACTGAGGAACCTTTACAATGAGCAGTTCTTC. Residues: CASSPLRNLYNEQFF.

This clone appeared once. The gene calls are TRBV9 and TRBJ2-3; D gene uncertain. Trimming removed 0 bases at V and 2 bases at J, with 7 bases between. Germline lookup yields CDR1 SGDLS and CDR2 YYNGEE. The CDR3 covers 14 residues. CDR3 sequence (DNA): TGTGCCAGCAGCGTAGGTGCTAACACAGATACGCAGTATTTT. Translated, it gives CASSVGANTDTQYF.

V gene TRBV30 combines with J gene TRBJ1-5; a weak D match, TRBD1 (5 bases). This CDR3 is built from 13 residues. The V and J ends lost 0 bases and 5 bases respectively, with 8 bases between them. CDR1 and CDR2 (germline): GTSNPN, SVGIG (reference sequence). In DNA, the CDR3 is TGTGCCTGGAGTGTGACAGAGGATCAGCCCCAGCATTTT. Translating it yields CAWSVTEDQPQHF.

The chain is built from TRBV7-3 and TRBJ2-3; unclear D gene. CDR1 and CDR2 from the germline V gene are SGHTA and FQGTGA. Between the trimmed V and J ends, which lost 3 bases and 6 bases, there was a span of 10 bases. The CDR3 length is 13 residues. DNA for the CDR3: TGTGCCAGCAGCTTGTCAAAAGGGGATACGCAGTATTTT. This sequence encodes CASSLSKGDTQYF.

This chain links TRBV28 with TRBJ1-3; D gene uncertain. Germline CDR1 reads MDHEN; CDR2 reads SYDVKM. The CDR3 totals 14 residues. V was shortened by 6 bases and J by 0 bases, with 9 bases between the two germline ends. This CDR3 reads CASSPGLSGNTIYF. The CDR3 nucleotides are TGTGCCAGCAGCCCCGGCCTCTCTGGAAACACCATATATTTT.

This sequence joins TRBV7-9 and TRBJ2-3; possibly TRBD1 for D (5 bases). This CDR3 is built from 14 residues. The germline V gene has CDR1 SEHNR and CDR2 FQNEAQ (reference sequence). Trimming took off 3 bases at V and 4 bases at J, with 11 bases between the two ends. This chain's CDR3 is CASSFYIGADTQYF. In nucleotides, the CDR3 is TGTGCCAGCAGCTTTTACATAGGGGCAGATACGCAGTATTTT.

This chain joins TRBV7-2 and TRBJ2-2; weak D call: TRBD1 (6 bases). The CDR3 has 16 amino acids. The V and J ends lost 1 base and 2 bases respectively, with 11 bases between them. Germline CDR1 SGHTA, CDR2 FQGNSA. For the CDR3, the DNA is TGTGCCAGCAGCTTAGGACAGGCCTCCAACACCGGGGAGCTGTTTTTT. Translating it yields CASSLGQASNTGELFF.

The chain has TRBV6-6 and TRBJ2-1; the D is unclear. Germline V gene data show CDR1 as MNHNY and CDR2 as SVGAGI (reference sequence). Deletions cut 2 bases from V and 5 bases from J, with 13 bases between. The CDR3 runs 15 residues. The CDR3 coding sequence is TGTGCCAGCAGTTACCGACCAGCTAAGGACAATGAGCAGTTCTTC. Amino acid sequence: CASSYRPAKDNEQFF.

The chain employs TRBV6-1 and TRBJ2-1; perhaps TRBD2 as D (6 bases). In germline, CDR1 is MNHNS, CDR2 SASEGT. The CDR3 runs 15 residues. The germline V and J ends were trimmed by 4 bases and 4 bases, with 14 bases remaining between them. CDR3 DNA: TGTGCCAGCAGTGGCGGGGCTCCCTCATACAATGAGCAGTTCTTC. Translated, it gives CASSGGAPSYNEQFF.

This chain connects TRBV7-2 to TRBJ2-3; 7 positions match TRBD1. The germline V gene has CDR1 SGHTA and CDR2 FQGNSA. V trimming: 6 bases; J trimming: 1 base; junction bases outside the gene matches: 7. There are 15 residues in the CDR3. For the CDR3, the DNA is TGTGCCAGCAGTAAAGGGGGCACCCGCACAGATACGCAGTATTTT. Translation gives CASSKGGTRTDTQYF.

The rearrangement uses TRBV28 and TRBJ2-1; TRBD2 aligns across 9 bases. V shed 8 bases, J shed 7 bases, and the junction held 15 bases outside the gene matches. This CDR3 is built from 16 residues. Germline assignment: CDR1 MDHEN and CDR2 SYDVKM. CDR3 amino acids: CASGSGGAGGSNEQFF. CDR3 in DNA: TGTGCCAGCGGGTCCGGTGGGGCGGGAGGGTCAAATGAGCAGTTCTTC.

The chain employs TRBV5-4 and TRBJ2-3; D uncertain. The CDR3 sequence is 13 residues long. Trimming took off 4 bases at V and 0 bases at J, with 6 bases between the two ends. CDR1 and CDR2 from the germline V gene are SGHNT and YYREEE (reference sequence). The CDR3 loop is CASSPPSTDTQYF. CDR3 nucleotides: TGTGCCAGCAGCCCCCCTAGCACAGATACGCAGTATTTT.

The genes are TRBV28 and TRBJ2-1; TRBD2 agrees at 10 bases. Germline V gives CDR1 MDHEN, CDR2 SYDVKM. The CDR3 has 14 residues. V lost 2 bases to trimming and J lost 10 bases; unmatched junction nucleotides: 5. CDR3 in DNA: TGTGCCAGCAGTTTAGCTAGCGGGGGAAGGGAGCAGTTCTTC. As protein: CASSLASGGREQFF.

The chain employs TRBV7-9 and TRBJ1-1; D call uncertain. Germline values: CDR1 SEHNR, CDR2 FQNEAQ (reference sequence). This CDR3 region has 13 residues. Trimming stripped 5 bases from V and 11 bases from J, with 18 bases between. The CDR3 DNA sequence: TGTGCCAGCAGCGCGATACAACTTTCGTGGGCTTTCTTT. It encodes CASSAIQLSWAFF.

This clone was picked up a small number of times. The chain is built from TRBV11-2 and TRBJ2-7; 9 bases match TRBD2. V lost 3 bases, J lost 4 bases, and 7 bases stayed unmatched. Germline V gene sequence: CDR1 SGHAT, CDR2 FQNNGV. The CDR3 consists of 15 residues. DNA for the CDR3: TGTGCCAGCAGCTTCATGACTAGCGGACTATACGAGCAGTACTTC. Its translation: CASSFMTSGLYEQYF.

V and J are TRBV5-8 and TRBJ2-1; 7 nucleotides align to TRBD2. V shed 4 bases, J shed 12 bases, and the junction held 19 bases outside the gene matches. From germline, CDR1 is SGHTS and CDR2 YDEGEE. The length of the CDR3 is 16 residues. CDR3 protein: CASSPLGQRGFSGQFF. The CDR3 coding sequence is TGTGCCAGCAGCCCGCTAGGGCAGCGGGGCTTTTCTGGGCAGTTCTTC.

This chain links TRBV6-5 with TRBJ2-7; D may match TRBD1 or TRBD2 (5 bases each). There are 14 residues in the CDR3. V gave up 7 bases and J gave up 4 bases, with 17 bases separating them. Germline CDR1 reads MNHEY; CDR2 reads SVGAGI. CDR3 in amino acids: CASKPGPEYYEQYF. The CDR3 coding sequence is TGTGCCAGCAAGCCGGGACCCGAATATTACGAGCAGTACTTC.

V and J are TRBV29-1 and TRBJ2-1; no reliable D call. The CDR3 is 12 residues long. Per the germline V gene, CDR1 is SQVTM and CDR2 is ANQGSEA. Trimming removed 6 bases from V and 6 bases from J, with 12 bases in between. CDR3 amino acids: CSVFIPGNEQFF. The CDR3 nucleotides are TGCAGCGTCTTTATTCCGGGCAATGAGCAGTTCTTC.

J is TRBJ2-1 and V is TRBV7-2; the D is unclear. Trimming took 4 bases from V and 2 from J, leaving 6 bases between them. Germline CDR1 and CDR2: SGHTA and FQGNSA. This CDR3 has 13 residues. The CDR3 DNA follows: TGTGCCAGCAGCTCCACTCCCTACAATGAGCAGTTCTTC. This codes for CASSSTPYNEQFF.

This sequence joins TRBV11-2 and TRBJ2-5; 9 bases line up with TRBD2. The V gene end was trimmed by 4 bases and the J gene end by 4 bases; junction bases not matched to a gene: 13. Germline V lookup: CDR1 SGHAT, CDR2 FQNNGV. This CDR3 is built from 17 residues. CDR3 sequence (DNA): TGTGCCAGCAGCTCACAGCACGTAGCGGGAGCAGTAGAGACCCAGTACTTC. This sequence encodes CASSSQHVAGAVETQYF.

The chain combines TRBV18 with TRBJ2-3; D might be TRBD2 (5 bases). CDR1 KGHSH and CDR2 LQKENI come from the germline V gene. V was clipped by 3 bases and J by 1 base, with 8 bases between them. This CDR3 is built from 14 residues. The CDR3 reads CASSPLSGTDTQYF. Written as DNA, the CDR3 is TGTGCCAGCTCACCCCTTAGCGGCACAGATACGCAGTATTTT.

The chain uses TRBV18 and TRBJ1-3; weak D call: TRBD1 (6 bases). Per the germline V gene, CDR1 is KGHSH and CDR2 is LQKENI. The length of the CDR3 is 17 residues. V lost 4 bases and J lost 0, with 16 bases in between. The CDR3 sequence: CASSRPSGGGSGNTIYF. CDR3 in DNA: TGTGCCAGCTCACGGCCCAGCGGGGGCGGCTCTGGAAACACCATATATTTT. Based on the CDR3 plus reference TRBV18 and TRBJ1-3, the full variable domain is NAGVMQNPRHLVRRRGQEARLRCSPMKGHSHVYWYRQLPEEGLKFMVYLQKENIIDESGMPKERFSAEFPKEGPSILRIQQVVRGDSAAYFCASSRPSGGGSGNTIYFGEGSWLTVV.